This entry describes one T cell receptor beta chain. Its specificity is not known. The data were obtained in a study of shared clonotypes between healthy human individuals. Findings and limits, study-wide: Sampling covered nothing but blood. Tissue TCR repertoires likely differ from those found in blood. Shared across several donors were about 4.8% of the naive CD4 clonotypes.

TCRdb keeps only in-frame clones here, not all; method: immunoSEQ multiplex PCR. The profile shows approximately 500,000 clones, around 96% of them singletons. This CDR3 is built from 14 residues. Trimming stripped 1 base from V and 3 bases from J, with 6 bases between. CDR1 SEHNR and CDR2 FQNEAQ come from the germline V gene (reference sequence). V usage is TRBV7-9 and J usage is TRBJ2-2; no clear D gene. The receptor was derived from a woman between 25 and 40 years old in good health. Sequences were obtained from naive CD4+ T cells sorted from blood. Subset indicated: CD45RA+ positively selected. CDR3 sequence (DNA): TGTGCCAGCAGCTTAGGCCAGGACACCGGGGAGCTGTTTTTT. This encodes CASSLGQDTGELFF.